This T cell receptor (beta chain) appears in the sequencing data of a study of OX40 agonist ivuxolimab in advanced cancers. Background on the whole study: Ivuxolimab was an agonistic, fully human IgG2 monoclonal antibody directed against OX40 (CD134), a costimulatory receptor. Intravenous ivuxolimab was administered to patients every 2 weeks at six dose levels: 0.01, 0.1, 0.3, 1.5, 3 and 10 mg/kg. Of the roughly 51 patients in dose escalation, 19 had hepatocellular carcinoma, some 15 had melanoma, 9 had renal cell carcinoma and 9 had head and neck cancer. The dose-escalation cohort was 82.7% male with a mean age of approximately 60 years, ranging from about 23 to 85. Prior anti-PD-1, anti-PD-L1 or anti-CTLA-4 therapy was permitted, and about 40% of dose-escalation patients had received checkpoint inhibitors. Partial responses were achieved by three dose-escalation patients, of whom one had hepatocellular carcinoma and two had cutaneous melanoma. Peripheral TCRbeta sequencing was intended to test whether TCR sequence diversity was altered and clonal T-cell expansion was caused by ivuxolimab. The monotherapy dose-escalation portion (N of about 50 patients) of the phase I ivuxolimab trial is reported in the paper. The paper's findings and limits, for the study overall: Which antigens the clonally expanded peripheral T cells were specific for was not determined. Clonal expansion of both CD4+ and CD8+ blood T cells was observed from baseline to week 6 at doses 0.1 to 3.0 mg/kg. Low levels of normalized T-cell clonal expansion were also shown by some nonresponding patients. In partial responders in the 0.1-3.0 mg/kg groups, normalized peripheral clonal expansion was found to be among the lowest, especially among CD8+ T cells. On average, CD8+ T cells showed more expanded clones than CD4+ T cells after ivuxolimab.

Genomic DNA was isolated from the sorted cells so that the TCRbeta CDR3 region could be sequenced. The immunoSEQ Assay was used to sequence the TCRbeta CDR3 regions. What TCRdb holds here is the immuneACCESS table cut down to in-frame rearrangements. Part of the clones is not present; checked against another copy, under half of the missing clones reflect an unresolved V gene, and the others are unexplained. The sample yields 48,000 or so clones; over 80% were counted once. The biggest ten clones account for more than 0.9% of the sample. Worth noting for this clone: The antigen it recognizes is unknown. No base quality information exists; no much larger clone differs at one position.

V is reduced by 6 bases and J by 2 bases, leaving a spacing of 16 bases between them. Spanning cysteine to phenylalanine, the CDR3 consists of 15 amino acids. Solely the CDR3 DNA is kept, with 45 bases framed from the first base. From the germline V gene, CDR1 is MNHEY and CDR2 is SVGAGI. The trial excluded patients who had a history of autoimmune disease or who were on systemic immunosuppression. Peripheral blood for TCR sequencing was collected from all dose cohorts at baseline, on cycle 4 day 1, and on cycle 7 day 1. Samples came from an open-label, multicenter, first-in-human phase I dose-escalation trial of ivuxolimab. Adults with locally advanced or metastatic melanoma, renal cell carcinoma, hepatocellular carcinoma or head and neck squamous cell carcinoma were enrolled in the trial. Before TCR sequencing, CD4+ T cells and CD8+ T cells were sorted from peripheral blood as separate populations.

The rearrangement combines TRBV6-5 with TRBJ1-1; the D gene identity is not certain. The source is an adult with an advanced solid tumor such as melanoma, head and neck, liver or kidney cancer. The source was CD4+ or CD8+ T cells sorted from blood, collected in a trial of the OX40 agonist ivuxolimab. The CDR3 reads CASSYLPARNTEAFF. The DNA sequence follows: TGTGCCAGCAGCTACCTGCCGGCGAGAAACACTGAAGCTTTCTTT.